This T cell receptor beta chain came from a study of T-cell reconstitution after alpha-beta-depleted transplantation in children. The CDR3 is 13 residues long. V was shortened by 4 bases and J by 5 bases, with 10 bases between the two germline ends. Germline assignment: CDR1 SGHRS and CDR2 YFSETQ. The authors prepared the TCRbeta library with unique molecular identifiers. Using its own MiXCR run on the PCR reads, TCRdb lists one record per CDR3 protein. The sample holds 500,000 to 750,000 distinct CDR3 sequences; roughly 13% are singletons and the top ten take 2% to 2.5%. The clonotype originates from a male patient between 5 and 17 years old who had a stem cell transplant for acute myeloid leukemia, so the T cells may come from the graft donor. Sequences were derived from PBMCs, mostly from graft donor cells, sampled 360 days after TCRalphabeta/CD19-depleted stem cell transplant. The rearrangement links TRBV5-1 to TRBJ2-1; D is unresolved. The CDR3 region is CASSPVGHNEQFF. For the CDR3, the DNA is TGCGCCAGCAGCCCCGTGGGTCACAATGAGCAGTTCTTC.